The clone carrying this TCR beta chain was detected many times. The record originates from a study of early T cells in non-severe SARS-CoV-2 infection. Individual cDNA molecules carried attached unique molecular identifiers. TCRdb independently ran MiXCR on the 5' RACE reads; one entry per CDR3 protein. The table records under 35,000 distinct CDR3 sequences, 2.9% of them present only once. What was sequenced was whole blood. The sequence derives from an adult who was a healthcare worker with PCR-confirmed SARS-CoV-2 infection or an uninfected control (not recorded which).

The CDR3 reads CSARGGGGGNTEAFF. DNA for the CDR3: TGCAGTGCTCGCGGAGGAGGAGGCGGAAACACTGAAGCTTTCTTT. The chain joins TRBV20-1 to TRBJ1-1; D unclear. Germline assignment: CDR1 DFQATT and CDR2 SNEGSKA (reference sequence). The CDR3 has 15 residues. The ends were cut back, 5 bases at V and 2 bases at J, with 18 bases in the middle.